This TCR beta chain was found in a study of shared clonotypes between healthy human individuals (dated by TCRdb to between 2020 and 2021). About the full investigation: The cohort comprised a couple of women and a few men aged 18 to 49 years. To estimate repertoire size and how much clonotype sharing occurs between individuals, the study deeply sequenced the blood TCR repertoires of five healthy adults. Different laboratories and diverse techniques were used to prepare libraries and sequence TCR repertoires, to increase sequencing depth and limit assay-specific biases. Per donor, three plates each were used for CD4 naive and CD4 memory, two for CD8 naive, and one for CD8 memory. Each donor's leukapheresis produced roughly between roughly 0.85 and 9.5 billion PBMCs. Results and caveats for the whole study, not just this receptor: Even with the large sequencing depth, rarefaction of the sorted-subset datasets indicated that sequencing was incomplete. Only blood was sampled, and tissue TCR repertoires likely differ from those in blood. Pairwise subsampling indicated that sequencing depth was expected to affect the degree of clonotype sharing among donors. Roughly 5.2% of naive CD4, 3% to 3.5% of naive CD8, around 2.3% of memory CD4, and 0.35% to 0.4% of memory CD8 clonotypes were shared across a few donors. The genetic and exposure-history diversity represented was limited by the small number of donors. Estimated clonotype richness was generally larger for naive than for memory subsets. Compared with non-shared clonotypes, the clonotypes found in all four sorted-subset donors had higher generation probabilities.

Using the deep immunoSEQ assay, multiplex PCR amplified TCR CDR3 regions from genomic DNA. Genomic DNA extracted from each cell subset was distributed evenly over all wells of several immunoSEQ 96-well plates, and each plate served as one replicate. For sorted subsets, roughly 200 ng genomic DNA, equal to about 30,000 T cell genomes, was loaded into each replicate PCR. Purified libraries were measured with a Qubit 3.0 fluorometer, size-checked on a Bioanalyzer 2100, and measured again with the KAPA Library Quantification kit. Each immunoSEQ 96-well plate was sequenced on its own single-read 150-cycle Illumina NextSeq 550 flow cell. In the paper's pipeline: The immunoSEQ output contained only junctional sequences without quality scores, so filtering could not match that applied to full-length reads. Sequences were annotated with PyIR, a Python wrapper for IgBLAST v1.9, and V/J genes and CDR3 were assigned using IMGT germline references. Any read was removed if the V/J assignment was weak (E-value above 1e-6), the CDR3 was missing, or the read contained stop codons, out-of-frame junctions, or ambiguous translated residues. A V3J clonotype was defined by an identical inferred V gene, J gene, and CDR3 amino acid sequence. Percentage overlap between repertoires was computed as shared unique clonotypes divided by the size of the smaller repertoire. Richness of each repertoire was evaluated using RTK rarefaction, the Chao1 estimator, and Recon v2.1 estimates of unobserved clonotypes. Generation probabilities were computed with OLGA for all TCRbeta clonotypes obtained by the gDNA method from a handful of donors. Held by TCRdb, this immuneACCESS table contains in-frame sequences only and omits some clones. Under half of the omission traces to an unresolved V gene where checked; the cause of the rest is unknown. That table gives V, J and clone size, and the DNA gave D and trimming. The sample records approximately 600,000 clones, around 96% of which are singletons. 0.11% of the sample goes to the ten largest clones.

CD8 naive samples were CD45RO-negative cells positively selected for CCR7, giving a CD45RA+CCR7+ population that excluded TemRA cells. Donors were healthy HIV-negative adults with no recently reported acute infections or vaccinations. Every donor was a Caucasian adult residing in Nashville, Tennessee, USA. Blood was collected by leukapheresis, and PBMCs were isolated by Ficoll-Histopaque density gradient centrifugation and then cryopreserved in liquid nitrogen vapor phase. Purity and quantity of every magnetically sorted T cell population were checked by analytical flow cytometry. Genomic DNA was isolated from every sorted fraction and measured by UV absorbance on a Nanodrop 2000c. Points on this clone: Its antigen remains unidentified. Within one base of it there is no much larger clone, and no base qualities were kept.

Sequenced input: naive CD8+ T cells sorted from blood. The label giving this sample's cell subset or site can be read as: CD45RA+CCR7+. This TCR came from a woman aged 25-40 years in good health.

The base sequence is TGTGCCAGCAGCGTTGCGAGCTCCTATAATTCACCCCTCCACTTT. It encodes CASSVASSYNSPLHF. This receptor chain uses TRBV9 and TRBJ1-6, with the D gene too uncertain to name. The CDR3 runs 15 amino acids, cysteine and phenylalanine included. Of the read, only the CDR3 DNA is kept; its 45 bases are in frame from base 1. Based on the germline V gene, the CDR1 and CDR2 sequences are SGDLS and YYNGEE. The V end loses 2 bases and the J end loses 0 bases, and a stretch of 6 bases separates them.